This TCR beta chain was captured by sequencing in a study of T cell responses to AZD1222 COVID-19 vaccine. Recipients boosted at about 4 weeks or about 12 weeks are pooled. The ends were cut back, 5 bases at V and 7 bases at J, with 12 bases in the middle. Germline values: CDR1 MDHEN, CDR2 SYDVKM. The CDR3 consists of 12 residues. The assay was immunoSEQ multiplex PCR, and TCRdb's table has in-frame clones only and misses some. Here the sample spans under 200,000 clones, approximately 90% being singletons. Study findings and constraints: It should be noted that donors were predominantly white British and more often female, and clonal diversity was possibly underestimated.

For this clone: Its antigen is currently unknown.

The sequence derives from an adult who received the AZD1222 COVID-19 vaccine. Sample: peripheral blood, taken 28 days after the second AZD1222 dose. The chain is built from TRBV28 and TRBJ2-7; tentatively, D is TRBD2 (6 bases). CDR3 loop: CASSPNRGEQYF. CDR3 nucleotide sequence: TGTGCCAGCAGTCCAAACCGGGGGGAGCAGTACTTC.